This entry describes one T cell receptor beta chain. Its antigen is not known. Looked up from germline, CDR1 is GTSNPN and CDR2 is SVGIG (reference sequence). The CDR3 has 14 residues. The V gene end was trimmed by 5 bases and the J gene end by 4 bases; junction bases not matched to a gene: 5. This sample is drawn from a study of OX40 agonist ivuxolimab in advanced cancers. Study-level information: Ivuxolimab is an agonistic anti-OX40 (CD134) antibody, and patients were treated with it. Patients undergoing dose escalation presented with hepatocellular carcinoma, melanoma, renal cell or head and neck cancer.

Some clones are missing from TCRdb's copy, which holds only in-frame ones; the method was immunoSEQ multiplex PCR. The repertoire consists of 45,000 to 55,000 clones, with about 80% occurring once and the leading ten covering around 1.6%. Findings of the study overall: On average, a greater number of expanded clones characterised CD8+ T cells relative to CD4+.

This sequence originates from an adult with an advanced solid tumor such as melanoma, head and neck, liver or kidney cancer. The chain couples TRBV30 to TRBJ2-6, with 7 bases identical to TRBD1. The sequencing used CD4+ or CD8+ T cells sorted from blood, collected in a trial of the OX40 agonist ivuxolimab. Here the CDR3 DNA reads TGTGCCTGGGACAGGGCTTCCGGGGCCAACGTCCTGACTTTC. Protein product: CAWDRASGANVLTF. Combining the CDR3 with reference TRBV30 and TRBJ2-6 gives the whole variable domain SQTIHQWPATLVQPVGSPLSLECTVEGTSNPNLYWYRQAAGRGLQLLFYSVGIGQISSEVPQNLSASRPQDRQFILSSKKLLLSDSGFYLCAWDRASGANVLTFGAGSRLTVL.